A selection of T cell receptor beta chains follows, all from one sample in a study of breast tumors, draining lymph nodes, adjacent tissues. MiXCR was run by TCRdb on the multiplex PCR reads, yielding one entry per CDR3 protein. The data show roughly 7,100 distinct CDR3 sequences, with around two fifths seen just once and 42% held by the top ten. Sequences were obtained from tumor-adjacent breast tissue. The origin of the receptors is a female donor with breast cancer. Some clones in this sample may be carry-over from other donors' samples. CDR3s include the opening cysteine and the closing phenylalanine or tryptophan. A D gene is named only where the DNA matches it firmly. For some rows the clone size is stated as once, few or many, or as a class when expanded; others skip it.

J gene: TRBJ2-1; D gene: -; clone size: -; V gene: TRBV11-3; CDR3 protein: CASSRNAINEQFF; CDR3 DNA: TGTGCCAGCAGCCGTAACGCTATCAATGAGCAGTTCTTC
J gene: TRBJ1-1; D gene: -; clone size: few; V gene: TRBV6-6; CDR3 protein: CASTPMNTEAFF; CDR3 DNA: TGTGCCAGCACCCCAATGAACACTGAAGCTTTCTTT
J gene: TRBJ2-1; D gene: -; clone size: medium-sized; V gene: TRBV5-6; CDR3 protein: CASRVIDSYNEQFF; CDR3 DNA: TGTGCCAGCAGGGTCATCGACAGCTACAATGAGCAGTTCTTC
J gene: TRBJ2-1; D gene: TRBD2; clone size: -; V gene: TRBV6-2/TRBV6-3; CDR3 protein: CASSLEVAGVYNEQFF; CDR3 DNA: TGTGCCAGCAGTCTTGAGGTAGCGGGCGTCTACAATGAGCAGTTCTTC
J gene: TRBJ2-7; D gene: TRBD1; clone size: -; V gene: TRBV24-1; CDR3 protein: CATSDLQAQGCYEQYF; CDR3 DNA: TGTGCCACCAGTGATTTGCAGGCACAGGGGTGTTACGAGCAGTACTTC
J gene: TRBJ1-3; D gene: -; clone size: many; V gene: TRBV9; CDR3 protein: CASSGTGRELSGNTIYF; CDR3 DNA: TGTGCCAGCAGCGGCACAGGGCGGGAGCTCTCTGGAAACACCATATATTTT
J gene: TRBJ2-5; D gene: -; clone size: -; V gene: TRBV2; CDR3 protein: CASSGEETQYF; CDR3 DNA: TGTGCCAGCAGTGGCGAAGAGACCCAGTACTTC
J gene: TRBJ2-1; D gene: TRBD2; clone size: many; V gene: TRBV2; CDR3 protein: CASSEARLASNEQFF; CDR3 DNA: TGTGCCAGCAGTGAAGCGAGACTAGCGTCCAATGAGCAGTTCTTC
J gene: TRBJ1-4; D gene: TRBD1; clone size: medium-sized; V gene: TRBV6-5; CDR3 protein: CASSYGQGSEKLFF; CDR3 DNA: TGTGCCAGCAGTTACGGACAGGGTAGTGAAAAACTGTTTTTT
J gene: TRBJ1-5; D gene: -; clone size: many; V gene: TRBV6-2/TRBV6-3; CDR3 protein: CASSYEGENQPQHF; CDR3 DNA: TGTGCCAGCAGTTACGAAGGGGAAAATCAGCCCCAGCATTTT
J gene: TRBJ1-3; D gene: -; clone size: medium-sized; V gene: TRBV4-3; CDR3 protein: CASSQDQGPTSGNTIYF; CDR3 DNA: TGCGCCAGCAGCCAAGATCAGGGGCCCACCTCTGGAAACACCATATATTTT
J gene: TRBJ2-5; D gene: TRBD2; clone size: medium-sized; V gene: TRBV29-1; CDR3 protein: CSVTSGSGGETQYF; CDR3 DNA: TGCAGCGTTACTAGCGGGAGCGGTGGGGAGACCCAGTACTTC
J gene: TRBJ2-3; D gene: TRBD2; clone size: many; V gene: TRBV6-5; CDR3 protein: CASSSSGGPTDTQYF; CDR3 DNA: TGTGCCAGCAGTTCCTCGGGAGGACCGACAGATACGCAGTATTTT
J gene: TRBJ1-1; D gene: -; clone size: few; V gene: TRBV12-3/TRBV12-4; CDR3 protein: CASSWGGNTEAFF; CDR3 DNA: TGTGCCAGCAGTTGGGGGGGTAACACTGAAGCTTTCTTT
J gene: TRBJ1-5; D gene: TRBD1; clone size: many; V gene: TRBV25-1; CDR3 protein: CASSEGQGAGQPQHF; CDR3 DNA: TGTGCCAGCAGTGAGGGACAGGGGGCTGGGCAGCCCCAGCATTTT
J gene: TRBJ2-1; D gene: TRBD2; clone size: medium-sized; V gene: TRBV10-3; CDR3 protein: CAISLAGGPKQFF; CDR3 DNA: TGTGCCATCAGCCTAGCGGGAGGGCCCAAGCAGTTCTTC
J gene: TRBJ1-5; D gene: -; clone size: many; V gene: TRBV9; CDR3 protein: CASSVDGANQPQHF; CDR3 DNA: TGTGCCAGCAGCGTAGACGGAGCGAATCAGCCCCAGCATTTT
J gene: TRBJ2-1; D gene: -; clone size: medium-sized; V gene: TRBV7-9; CDR3 protein: CASSQTTSSYNEQFF; CDR3 DNA: TGTGCCAGCAGCCAAACTACGAGCTCCTACAATGAGCAGTTCTTC
J gene: TRBJ2-3; D gene: TRBD2; clone size: -; V gene: TRBV14; CDR3 protein: CASSPGPTGGQYF; CDR3 DNA: TGTGCCAGCAGCCCGGGACCGACGGGGGGGCAGTATTTT
J gene: TRBJ2-7; D gene: -; clone size: medium-sized; V gene: TRBV11-2; CDR3 protein: CASSLAQGNEQYF; CDR3 DNA: TGTGCCAGCAGCTTAGCGCAGGGGAACGAGCAGTACTTC
J gene: TRBJ1-2; D gene: -; clone size: medium-sized; V gene: TRBV5-1; CDR3 protein: CASTSEPGAFRGYTF; CDR3 DNA: TGCGCCAGCACCTCGGAGCCGGGGGCGTTTCGAGGCTACACCTTC
J gene: TRBJ1-6; D gene: TRBD1; clone size: -; V gene: TRBV7-8; CDR3 protein: CASSLVQGVESPLHF; CDR3 DNA: TGTGCCAGCAGCTTAGTGCAGGGGGTTGAATCACCCCTCCACTTT
J gene: TRBJ1-2; D gene: TRBD1; clone size: -; V gene: TRBV25-1; CDR3 protein: CASQGQKYNYGYTF; CDR3 DNA: TGTGCCAGCCAGGGACAGAAGTATAACTATGGCTACACCTTC
J gene: TRBJ2-1; D gene: TRBD2; clone size: many; V gene: TRBV5-4; CDR3 protein: CASSVFGRGSYNEQFF; CDR3 DNA: TGTGCCAGCAGCGTGTTCGGGAGGGGGTCCTACAATGAGCAGTTCTTC
J gene: TRBJ2-7; D gene: TRBD2; clone size: -; V gene: TRBV30; CDR3 protein: CAWRGTSGHSYEQYF; CDR3 DNA: TGTGCCTGGAGAGGGACTAGCGGGCACTCCTACGAGCAGTACTTC
J gene: TRBJ2-7; D gene: TRBD2; clone size: many; V gene: TRBV11-2; CDR3 protein: CASSLGTSGSNPYEQYF; CDR3 DNA: TGTGCCAGCAGCCTCGGGACTAGCGGGAGCAACCCCTACGAGCAGTACTTC
J gene: TRBJ2-7; D gene: TRBD2; clone size: medium-sized; V gene: TRBV30; CDR3 protein: CAWSVLGGLGEQYF; CDR3 DNA: TGTGCCTGGAGTGTACTGGGAGGGCTGGGCGAGCAGTACTTC
J gene: TRBJ1-2; D gene: -; clone size: many; V gene: TRBV6-2/TRBV6-3; CDR3 protein: CASSYGVDGYTF; CDR3 DNA: TGTGCCAGCAGTTATGGGGTCGATGGCTACACCTTC
J gene: TRBJ1-1; D gene: -; clone size: -; V gene: TRBV20-1; CDR3 protein: CSARDQRLWEGYTEAFF; CDR3 DNA: TGCAGTGCTAGAGATCAACGACTATGGGAGGGCTACACTGAAGCTTTCTTT
J gene: TRBJ2-3; D gene: TRBD2; clone size: -; V gene: TRBV10-3; CDR3 protein: CATSGGLSGADTQYF; CDR3 DNA: TGTGCCACCAGTGGGGGACTATCGGGAGCAGATACGCAGTATTTT
J gene: TRBJ1-6; D gene: -; clone size: many; V gene: TRBV28; CDR3 protein: CASSSGTNNSPLHF; CDR3 DNA: TGTGCCAGCAGTTCAGGAACAAATAATTCACCCCTCCACTTT
J gene: TRBJ2-5; D gene: TRBD1; clone size: many; V gene: TRBV12-3/TRBV12-4; CDR3 protein: CASKTGGAPGETQYF; CDR3 DNA: TGTGCCAGTAAGACAGGGGGCGCCCCGGGGGAGACCCAGTACTTC
J gene: TRBJ2-3; D gene: -; clone size: medium-sized; V gene: TRBV6-2/TRBV6-3; CDR3 protein: CASSYSLREPTDTQYF; CDR3 DNA: TGTGCCAGCAGTTACTCGTTAAGGGAACCCACAGATACGCAGTATTTT